This T cell receptor beta chain is from a study of CD8 T cells in ankylosing spondylitis. Notes on the study in general: Within ankylosing spondylitis blood, a TCR beta motif made up of eight or nine highly homologous variants appeared to be characteristic. Significant enrichment of disease-linked clones was reported in matched ankylosing spondylitis synovial fluid.

Construction of TCR beta libraries was performed using quantitative 5'-RACE with molecular barcodes. TCRdb passed the 5' RACE reads through MiXCR, listing each CDR3 protein once. Here the sample spans fewer than 750,000 distinct CDR3 sequences, about 20% being singletons. With 4 bases clipped from V and 7 bases from J, the junction kept 10 bases outside the gene matches. In germline, CDR1 is SGHRS, CDR2 YFSETQ. CDR3 size: 14 residues. This clonotype was counted between two and nine times. Its antigen is unidentified. Sequencing was done on a sample of blood, either unsorted or a sorted T cell fraction (not recorded which). The V gene is TRBV5-1, the J gene TRBJ2-7; TRBD1 aligns across 8 bases. The receptor's source is a male donor with ankylosing spondylitis. Here the CDR3 reads CASSVQGASGEQYF. DNA for the CDR3: TGCGCCAGCAGCGTCCAGGGGGCTTCGGGTGAGCAGTACTTC.